These T cell receptor beta chains were read from a single sample in a study of T cell repertoires in cytomegalovirus infection. TCRdb analysed the reads with MiXCR anew, one entry per CDR3 protein. The data show around 190,000 distinct CDR3 sequences, with over 13% seen just once and 25% to 30% held by the top ten. Sequences were obtained from PBMCs. These receptors came from a human donor in good health (CMV status not recorded). Some clones in this sample may be carry-over from other donors' samples. Each CDR3 is given with its conserved first and last residue. D genes are given only for firm matches. Part of the rows lack a size; the others show once, few, many or a class for expanded clones.

TRBJ2-1,TRBD1,TRBV3-1,NA,15,TGTGCCAGCAGCCGCCGGGACAGGGTATTTAAAGAGCAGTTCTTC,CASSRRDRVFKEQFF
TRBJ2-7,NA,TRBV11-2,many,13,TGTGCCAGCAGCTTAGTCTTAGGGGGAGAGCAGTACTTC,CASSLVLGGEQYF
TRBJ2-2,NA,TRBV7-2,many,16,TGTGCCAGCAGCTTACAATTCGGAAAGAACACCGGGGAGCTGTTTTTT,CASSLQFGKNTGELFF
TRBJ2-4,NA,TRBV20-1,few,13,TGCAGTGCTGCCGAGTTAGCCAAAAACATTCAGTACTTC,CSAAELAKNIQYF
TRBJ1-5,TRBD1,TRBV20-1,NA,15,TGCAGTGCTAGAGAGGCCGGGACAGGCAATCAGCCCCAGCATTTT,CSAREAGTGNQPQHF
TRBJ1-2,TRBD1,TRBV6-6,few,15,TGTGCCAGCAGTTTATTATCAGGGGGCGTCTATGGCTACACCTTC,CASSLLSGGVYGYTF
TRBJ2-5,TRBD2,TRBV28,many,17,TGTGCCAGCAGTCCCCCCCCCCTAGCGGGAGTGCAGGAGACCCAGTACTTC,CASSPPPLAGVQETQYF
TRBJ2-5,TRBD2,TRBV28,many,17,TGTGCCAGCAGTTTACCTCAGCCCAGCGGGAGTCAAGAGACCCAGTACTTC,CASSLPQPSGSQETQYF
TRBJ2-2,NA,TRBV5-1,many,14,TGCGCCAGCAGCTTTTACGCGAACACCGGGGAGCTGTTTTTT,CASSFYANTGELFF
TRBJ1-4,NA,TRBV7-2,many,15,TGTGCCAGCAGCTTAATCCCAGGGAGTGTCGAAAAACTGTTTTTT,CASSLIPGSVEKLFF
TRBJ2-3,NA,TRBV7-3,many,13,TGTGCCAGCAGCCCCGGGTTAGCAGATACGCAGTATTTT,CASSPGLADTQYF
TRBJ1-5,TRBD1,TRBV7-9,NA,15,TGTGCCAGCAGCTCCTCAGGGGGCGCAGGGCAGCCCCAGCATTTT,CASSSSGGAGQPQHF
TRBJ2-7,NA,TRBV28,many,14,TGTGCCAGCAGGGAAAGTGGGGGGACCTACGAGCAGTACTTC,CASRESGGTYEQYF
TRBJ1-1,NA,TRBV29-1,few,13,TGCAGCGTCGTGTCGGGCAGGCCCACTGAAGCTTTCTTT,CSVVSGRPTEAFF
TRBJ2-7,NA,TRBV11-3,NA,14,TGTGCCAGCAGCTTAGCCCCCGGAGCCTACGAGCAGTACTTC,CASSLAPGAYEQYF
TRBJ2-5,NA,TRBV19,NA,17,TGTGCCAGTAGTATACATCGCAGTCTGGTCGGAAGTGAGACCCAGTACTTC,CASSIHRSLVGSETQYF
TRBJ2-2,TRBD2,TRBV29-1,NA,17,TGCAGCGTTGGTGTGTTCGGCGGGAGGGGGAACACCGGGGAGCTGTTTTTT,CSVGVFGGRGNTGELFF
TRBJ1-2,TRBD1,TRBV28,many,16,TGTGCCAGCAGTTTAGCGGGACAGGGGGATTCAGTTGGCTACACCTTC,CASSLAGQGDSVGYTF
TRBJ1-1,TRBD1,TRBV15,few,20,TGTGCCACCAGCAGAGATACATACACGGACAGGGGGCTCATGAACACTGAAGCTTTCTTT,CATSRDTYTDRGLMNTEAFF
TRBJ2-2,TRBD1,TRBV7-3,many,15,TGTGCCAGCAGCGACATGCGGACAGGGCCCGGGGAGCTGTTTTTT,CASSDMRTGPGELFF
TRBJ1-1,NA,TRBV14,few,15,TGTGCCAGCAGCCTAGGCGCACAGAAGCCCACTGAAGCTTTCTTT,CASSLGAQKPTEAFF
TRBJ1-1,NA,TRBV28,few,11,TGTGCCAGCATTACCAACACTGAAGCTTTCTTT,CASITNTEAFF
TRBJ1-1,NA,TRBV7-8,few,13,TGTGCCAGCAGCTTAGCGGCAGGGAACCAAGCTTTCTTT,CASSLAAGNQAFF
TRBJ2-7,TRBD1,TRBV7-9,many,15,TGTGCCAGCAGATCCGGACAGGGGGTCTCCTACGAGCAGTACTTC,CASRSGQGVSYEQYF
TRBJ1-3,NA,TRBV20-1,NA,14,TGCAGTGCGTCCCCATTTATGCTTGGAAACACCATATATTTT,CSASPFMLGNTIYF
TRBJ2-7,NA,TRBV7-3,NA,14,TGTGCCAGCAGCTTAACCCCCGACCCCTACGAGCAGTACTTC,CASSLTPDPYEQYF
TRBJ2-7,TRBD1,TRBV28,many,14,TGTGCCAGCAGCTTTCTCCGGGACAGGGACCGGCAGTACTTC,CASSFLRDRDRQYF
TRBJ1-5,NA,TRBV28,few,14,TGTGCCAGCAGTTTCCACAGGGAGGATCAGCCCCAGCATTTT,CASSFHREDQPQHF
TRBJ2-2,NA,TRBV6-2/TRBV6-3,few,17,TGTGCCAGCAGTCCCCGGGGGCCAAGTACGAACACCGGGGAGCTGTTTTTT,CASSPRGPSTNTGELFF
TRBJ2-6,TRBD1,TRBV7-2,many,16,TGTGCCAGCCCGGGACAGGCGCTCTCTGGGGCCAACGTCCTGACTTTC,CASPGQALSGANVLTF
TRBJ2-7,NA,TRBV7-8,many,13,TGTGCCAGCAGCTTTACCTCTTCCTACGAGCAGTACTTC,CASSFTSSYEQYF
TRBJ2-2,NA,TRBV12-3/TRBV12-4,many,12,TGTGCCAGCACCTGGGGCACCGGGGAGCTGTTTTTT,CASTWGTGELFF
TRBJ1-5,NA,TRBV7-3,many,11,TGTGCCAGCAACAGAAATCAGCCCCAGCATTTT,CASNRNQPQHF
TRBJ1-1,NA,TRBV6-2/TRBV6-3,few,13,TGTGCCAGCAGTTATTCCGCGTACACTGAAGCTTTCTTT,CASSYSAYTEAFF
TRBJ1-1,NA,TRBV28,few,13,TGTGCCAGCGCGAGGGGTCCGGGCACTGAAGCTTTCTTT,CASARGPGTEAFF
TRBJ2-2,NA,TRBV11-3,many,15,TGTGCCAGCAGCTTATCCCCCACGACAGGAGTGGAGCTGTTTTTT,CASSLSPTTGVELFF
TRBJ2-2,NA,TRBV7-3,many,15,TGTGCCAGCAGCGCAAAAACAGGGTCAACCGGGGAGCTGTTTTTT,CASSAKTGSTGELFF
TRBJ2-5,TRBD2,TRBV14,NA,14,TGTGCCAGCAGTCCACCGGGACTACAAGAGACCCAGTACTTC,CASSPPGLQETQYF
TRBJ1-5,NA,TRBV7-2,many,17,TGTGCCAGCAGCTTAGGTAACAGCCACGGCGGCAGCCAGCCCCAGCATTTT,CASSLGNSHGGSQPQHF
TRBJ2-5,TRBD2,TRBV2,few,14,TGTGCCAGCACCCTGACGGGGGGGAAAGAGACCCAGTACTTC,CASTLTGGKETQYF
TRBJ2-1,TRBD1,TRBV7-3,many,15,TGTGCCAGCAGCGTGGACAGGGGGCCATTCTATGAGCAGTTCTTC,CASSVDRGPFYEQFF
TRBJ1-5,TRBD1,TRBV7-9,NA,15,TGTGCCAGCAGCTGGGGAACTGACAGGGATCAGCCCCAGCATTTT,CASSWGTDRDQPQHF
TRBJ2-2,NA,TRBV7-9,many,14,TGTGCCAGCAGTGGACATTTGAACACCGGGGAGCTGTTTTTT,CASSGHLNTGELFF
TRBJ1-1,TRBD1,TRBV27,few,13,TGTGCCAGCAGCACTATGGGGACAGCAGAAGCTTTCTTT,CASSTMGTAEAFF
TRBJ2-7,TRBD1,TRBV7-2,many,14,TGTGCCAGCAGCTTAACAGGGGGCCGGGGAGAGCAGTACTTC,CASSLTGGRGEQYF
TRBJ1-2,TRBD1,TRBV7-2,many,18,TGTGCCAGCAGCCCTCATCCGACAGGGGCGGTGAAGAACTATGGCTACACCTTC,CASSPHPTGAVKNYGYTF
TRBJ1-2,NA,TRBV6-5,few,12,TGTGCCAGCAGTCGAGATAACTATGGCTACACCTTC,CASSRDNYGYTF
TRBJ2-5,TRBD1,TRBV7-9,NA,15,TGTGCCAGCAGCTTCCGGGACAGGGAATTGGAGACCCAGTACTTC,CASSFRDRELETQYF
TRBJ1-5,NA,TRBV28,NA,16,TGTGCCAGCAGGGGTTACCAGGTGAATAGCAATCAGCCCCAGCATTTT,CASRGYQVNSNQPQHF
TRBJ2-5,NA,TRBV10-3,few,13,TGTGCCATCGGGAACAGGGATCGGGGGACCCAGTACTTC,CAIGNRDRGTQYF
TRBJ2-7,NA,TRBV11-2,NA,12,TGTGCCAGCAGCTCGGGATTAATAGAGCAGTACTTC,CASSSGLIEQYF
TRBJ2-3,NA,TRBV9,few,12,TGTGCCAGCAGCGGAGACTCAGATACGCAGTATTTT,CASSGDSDTQYF
TRBJ1-2,NA,TRBV7-7,NA,14,TGTGCCAGCAGCTCCCTCGAGGGAGAGTATGGCTACACCTTC,CASSSLEGEYGYTF
TRBJ1-6,NA,TRBV7-3,few,16,TGTGCCAGCAGCTCGAATAGGACACGAGATAATTCACCCCTCCACTTT,CASSSNRTRDNSPLHF
TRBJ2-7,TRBD2,TRBV7-8,many,14,TGTGCCAGCAGCTTTTCTAGCGGTTCCTACGAGCAGTACTTC,CASSFSSGSYEQYF
TRBJ2-7,TRBD1,TRBV28,many,15,TGTGCCAGCAGTTCCGACAGGGGGGTCCCTCGGGAGCAGTACTTC,CASSSDRGVPREQYF
TRBJ1-5,NA,TRBV29-1,NA,14,TGCAGCGTCGCAAACCGGGACAAGGGAGGACCCCAGCATTTT,CSVANRDKGGPQHF
TRBJ2-7,TRBD1,TRBV7-9,many,15,TGTGCCAGCAGACACACCGGGACAGGGAACTACGAGCAGTACTTC,CASRHTGTGNYEQYF
TRBJ2-5,NA,TRBV5-5,many,14,TGTGCCAGCGGCCACCCCGACGGAGTGGAGACCCAGTACTTC,CASGHPDGVETQYF